Described below is a single T cell receptor (beta chain) sequence and its context. CDR3 length: 14 amino acids. Germline CDR1 reads MDHEN; CDR2 reads SYDVKM. V lost 8 bases and J 2 bases, leaving 12 bases between the germline ends. Specified time point: peripheral blood 6 weeks after treatment start. Produced via immunoSEQ multiplex PCR; TCRdb's table is partial and in-frame only. The table has 20,000 to 25,000 clones, roughly 89% seen once. The data belong to a study of PD-L1 blockade in urothelial cancer. In the study overall: Bladder-origin urothelial cancer in males covered about 90% of the roughly 30 patients. Investigators checked blood 3 weeks (second dose) and 6 weeks after treatment start.

Sequenced here: PBMCs, sampled around atezolizumab (anti-PD-L1) treatment. This chain joins TRBV28 and TRBJ2-2; perhaps TRBD2 as D (6 bases). The sequence was obtained from a woman aged 55-69 years with urothelial cancer. The CDR3 region has the DNA TGTGCCAGCTTAAAAGCGGGTAACACCGGGGAGCTGTTTTTT. Amino acids: CASLKAGNTGELFF.